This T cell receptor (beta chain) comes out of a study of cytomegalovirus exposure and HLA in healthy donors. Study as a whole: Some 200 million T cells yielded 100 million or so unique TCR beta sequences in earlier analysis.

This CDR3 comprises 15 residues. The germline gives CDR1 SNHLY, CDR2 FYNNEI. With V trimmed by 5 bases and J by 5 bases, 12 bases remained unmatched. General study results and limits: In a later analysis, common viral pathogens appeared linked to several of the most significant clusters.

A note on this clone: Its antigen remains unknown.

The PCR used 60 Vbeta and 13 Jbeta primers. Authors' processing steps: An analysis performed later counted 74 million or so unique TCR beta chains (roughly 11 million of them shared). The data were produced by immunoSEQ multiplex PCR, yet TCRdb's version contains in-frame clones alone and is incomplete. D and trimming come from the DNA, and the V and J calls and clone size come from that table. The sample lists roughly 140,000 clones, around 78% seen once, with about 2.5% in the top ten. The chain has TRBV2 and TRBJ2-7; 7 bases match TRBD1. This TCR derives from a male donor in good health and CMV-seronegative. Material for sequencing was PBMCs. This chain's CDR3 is CASSNLQGSNNEQYF. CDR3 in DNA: TGTGCCAGCAGTAATTTACAGGGGTCGAACAACGAGCAGTACTTC.